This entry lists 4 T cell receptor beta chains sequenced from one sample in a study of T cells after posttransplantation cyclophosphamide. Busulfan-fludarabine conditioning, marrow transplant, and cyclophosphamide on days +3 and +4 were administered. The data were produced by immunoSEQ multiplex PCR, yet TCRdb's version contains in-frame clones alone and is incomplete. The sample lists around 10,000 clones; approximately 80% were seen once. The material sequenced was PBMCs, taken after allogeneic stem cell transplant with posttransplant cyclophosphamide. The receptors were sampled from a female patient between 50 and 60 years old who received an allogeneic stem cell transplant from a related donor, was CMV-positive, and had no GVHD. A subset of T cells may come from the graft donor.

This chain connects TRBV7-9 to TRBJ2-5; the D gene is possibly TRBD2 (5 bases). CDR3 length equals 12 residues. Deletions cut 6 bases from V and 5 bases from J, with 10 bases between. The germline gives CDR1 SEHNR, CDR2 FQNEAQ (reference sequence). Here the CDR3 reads CASRLERETQYF. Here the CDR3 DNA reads TGTGCCAGCAGACTAGAGCGGGAGACCCAGTACTTC. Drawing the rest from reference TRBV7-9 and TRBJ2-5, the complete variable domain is DTGVSQNPRHKITKRGQNVTFRCDPISEHNRLYWYRQTLGQGPEFLTYFQNEAQLEKSRLLSDRFSAERPKGSFSTLEIQRTEQGDSAMYLCASRLERETQYFGPGTRLLVL.

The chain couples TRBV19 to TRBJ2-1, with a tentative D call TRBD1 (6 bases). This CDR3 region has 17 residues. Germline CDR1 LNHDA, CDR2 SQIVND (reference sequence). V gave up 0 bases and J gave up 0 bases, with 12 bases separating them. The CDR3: CASSIDRDKSSYNEQFF. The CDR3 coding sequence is TGTGCCAGTAGTATAGATCGGGACAAGAGCTCCTACAATGAGCAGTTCTTC. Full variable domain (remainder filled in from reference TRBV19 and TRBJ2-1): DGGITQSPKYLFRKEGQNVTLSCEQNLNHDAMYWYRQDPGQGLRLIYYSQIVNDFQKGDIAEGYSVSREKKESFPLTVTSAQKNPTAFYLCASSIDRDKSSYNEQFFGPGTRLTVL.

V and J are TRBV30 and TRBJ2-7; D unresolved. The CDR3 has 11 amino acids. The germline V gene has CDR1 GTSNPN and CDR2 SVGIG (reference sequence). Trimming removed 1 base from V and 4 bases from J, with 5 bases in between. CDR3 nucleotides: TGTGCCTGGAGTGACTTATACGAGCAGTACTTC. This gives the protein CAWSDLYEQYF.

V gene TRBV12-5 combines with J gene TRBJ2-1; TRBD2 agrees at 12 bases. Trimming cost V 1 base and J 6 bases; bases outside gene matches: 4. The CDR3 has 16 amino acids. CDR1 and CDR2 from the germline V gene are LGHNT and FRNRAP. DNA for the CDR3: TGTGCTAGTGGTTTGGGAGGACTAGCGGGGAGCAATGAGCAGTTCTTC. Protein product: CASGLGGLAGSNEQFF.